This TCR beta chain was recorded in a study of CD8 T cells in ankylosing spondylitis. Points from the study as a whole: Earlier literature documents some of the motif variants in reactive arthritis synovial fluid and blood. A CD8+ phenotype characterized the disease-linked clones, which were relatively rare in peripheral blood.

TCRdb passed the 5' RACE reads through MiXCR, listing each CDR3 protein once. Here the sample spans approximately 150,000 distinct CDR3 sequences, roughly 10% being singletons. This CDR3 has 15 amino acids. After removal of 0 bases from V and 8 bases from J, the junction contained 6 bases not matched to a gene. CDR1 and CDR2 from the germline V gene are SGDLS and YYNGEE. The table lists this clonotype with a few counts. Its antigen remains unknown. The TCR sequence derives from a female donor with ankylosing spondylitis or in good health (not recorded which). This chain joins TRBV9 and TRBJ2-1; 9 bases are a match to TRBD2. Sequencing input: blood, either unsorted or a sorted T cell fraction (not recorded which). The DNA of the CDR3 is TGTGCCAGCAGCGTAGTAGCGGGAGTTATCGATGAGCAGTTCTTC. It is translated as CASSVVAGVIDEQFF.